The source of this T cell receptor beta chain is a study of radiation and T cells in renal cell carcinoma. Time point denoted: blood 2 weeks post-SBRT. Documented treatment: 15 Gy SBRT to primary tumor, nephrectomy 4 weeks later. Libraries were prepared by immunoSEQ multiplex PCR; TCRdb keeps only in-frame clonotypes and omits some of them. This sample has 95,000 to 150,000 clones, with 81% found just once. Trimming stripped 0 bases from V and 1 base from J, with 10 bases between. Germline CDR1 reads SGDLS; CDR2 reads YYNGEE. This CDR3 has 15 residues. The source material was blood, sampled from a patient whose treatment included radiotherapy and nephrectomy. The V gene is TRBV9, the J gene TRBJ1-1; the D gene is possibly TRBD1 (5 bases). The TCR originated in a middle-aged man with renal cell carcinoma. For the CDR3, the DNA is TGTGCCAGCAGCGTAGAGGGCAGGGCGAACACTGAAGCTTTCTTT. As protein: CASSVEGRANTEAFF.